A selection of T cell receptor beta chains follows, all from one sample in a study of human T cells and chemical hapten exposure. TCRdb itself ran the RACE reads through MiXCR, one entry per CDR3 protein. The sample yields around 80,000 distinct CDR3 sequences, about 6.3% seen once. The starting material was whole blood, obtained in connection with sensitization to the hapten diphenylcyclopropenone (DPC). These TCRs come from a woman aged 25 to 39 with alopecia areata. Some clones in this sample may be carry-over from other donors' samples. Both conserved end residues are part of each CDR3. A D gene is named only where the DNA matches it firmly. Clone size appears in some rows only: once, few, many, or a class for an expanded clone.

V gene: TRBV7-2
clone size: many
J gene: TRBJ2-1
D gene: TRBD2
CDR3 protein: CASSLGGASGEFF
CDR3 DNA: TGTGCCAGCAGCTTAGGCGGGGCTAGCGGTGAGTTCTTC

V gene: TRBV20-1
clone size: many
J gene: TRBJ1-2
D gene: NA
CDR3 protein: CSATEGDYGYTF
CDR3 DNA: TGCAGTGCTACCGAAGGAGACTATGGCTACACCTTC

V gene: TRBV5-1
clone size: few
J gene: TRBJ1-1
D gene: NA
CDR3 protein: CASSLEAGTTEAFF
CDR3 DNA: TGCGCCAGCAGCTTGGAGGCAGGGACCACTGAAGCTTTCTTT

V gene: TRBV20-1
clone size: few
J gene: TRBJ1-1
D gene: TRBD1
CDR3 protein: CSARAANDRGTEAFF
CDR3 DNA: TGCAGTGCTAGAGCCGCGAATGACAGGGGCACTGAAGCTTTCTTT

V gene: TRBV18
clone size: many
J gene: TRBJ1-1
D gene: TRBD1
CDR3 protein: CASSQGQGNTEAFF
CDR3 DNA: TGTGCCAGCTCACAAGGACAGGGGAACACTGAAGCTTTCTTT

V gene: TRBV30
clone size: few
J gene: TRBJ2-1
D gene: TRBD2
CDR3 protein: CAWSAGSGGAYNEQFF
CDR3 DNA: TGTGCCTGGAGTGCAGGAAGCGGGGGGGCCTACAATGAGCAGTTCTTC

V gene: TRBV14
clone size: many
J gene: TRBJ2-7
D gene: NA
CDR3 protein: CASSQDRGSHYEQYF
CDR3 DNA: TGTGCCAGCAGCCAAGATAGAGGCAGTCACTACGAGCAGTACTTC

V gene: TRBV2
clone size: many
J gene: TRBJ1-1
D gene: NA
CDR3 protein: CASSEGETLPGQAFF
CDR3 DNA: TGTGCCAGCAGTGAAGGGGAGACGCTTCCAGGGCAAGCTTTCTTT

V gene: TRBV29-1
clone size: few
J gene: TRBJ2-7
D gene: NA
CDR3 protein: CSFRGSQLADYEQYF
CDR3 DNA: TGCAGCTTCAGGGGCTCACAGCTCGCCGACTACGAGCAGTACTTC

V gene: TRBV5-1
clone size: many
J gene: TRBJ2-3
D gene: TRBD2
CDR3 protein: CASSLVPSGAFDTQYF
CDR3 DNA: TGCGCCAGCAGCTTGGTTCCTAGCGGGGCCTTTGATACGCAGTATTTT

V gene: TRBV6-5
clone size: many
J gene: TRBJ2-1
D gene: TRBD2
CDR3 protein: CASSYAGGPYNEQFF
CDR3 DNA: TGTGCCAGCAGTTACGCGGGGGGGCCCTACAATGAGCAGTTCTTC

V gene: TRBV18
clone size: many
J gene: TRBJ2-7
D gene: NA
CDR3 protein: CASTRDTTYEQYF
CDR3 DNA: TGTGCCAGCACCCGGGACACCACCTACGAGCAGTACTTC

V gene: TRBV5-5
clone size: many
J gene: TRBJ1-1
D gene: TRBD1
CDR3 protein: CASSPWGTGDTEAFF
CDR3 DNA: TGTGCCAGCAGCCCTTGGGGGACAGGGGACACTGAAGCTTTCTTT

V gene: TRBV27
clone size: many
J gene: TRBJ2-7
D gene: TRBD1
CDR3 protein: CASSLTGVVYEQYF
CDR3 DNA: TGTGCCAGCAGTTTGACAGGGGTGGTCTACGAGCAGTACTTC

V gene: TRBV5-1
clone size: few
J gene: TRBJ1-1
D gene: TRBD1
CDR3 protein: CASSPRQGWNTEAFF
CDR3 DNA: TGCGCCAGCAGCCCTAGACAGGGATGGAACACTGAAGCTTTCTTT

V gene: TRBV6-5
clone size: few
J gene: TRBJ1-1
D gene: NA
CDR3 protein: CASSYRQAVWSTEAFF
CDR3 DNA: TGTGCCAGCAGTTACCGGCAGGCCGTGTGGAGCACTGAAGCTTTCTTT

V gene: TRBV9
clone size: many
J gene: TRBJ2-3
D gene: TRBD2
CDR3 protein: CASSWRGGRTDTQYF
CDR3 DNA: TGTGCCAGCTCTTGGCGGGGGGGCCGGACAGATACGCAGTATTTT

V gene: TRBV10-3
clone size: NA
J gene: TRBJ1-6
D gene: NA
CDR3 protein: CAISEFAQGFGASPLHF
CDR3 DNA: TGTGCCATCAGTGAGTTCGCTCAGGGTTTCGGGGCTTCACCCCTCCACTTT

V gene: TRBV29-1
clone size: many
J gene: TRBJ1-2
D gene: NA
CDR3 protein: CSTRQDSYGYTF
CDR3 DNA: TGCAGCACCCGTCAAGACTCCTATGGCTACACCTTC

V gene: TRBV7-2
clone size: few
J gene: TRBJ1-2
D gene: NA
CDR3 protein: CASGGGREKYGYTF
CDR3 DNA: TGTGCCAGCGGAGGTGGCAGGGAAAAATATGGCTACACCTTC

V gene: TRBV3-1
clone size: many
J gene: TRBJ1-2
D gene: NA
CDR3 protein: CASSQGEGRRGYTF
CDR3 DNA: TGTGCCAGCAGCCAAGGAGAGGGCCGGCGGGGCTACACCTTC

V gene: TRBV7-2
clone size: medium-sized
J gene: TRBJ2-5
D gene: NA
CDR3 protein: CASSLVPAPEETQYF
CDR3 DNA: TGTGCCAGCAGCTTAGTCCCAGCCCCAGAAGAGACCCAGTACTTC

V gene: TRBV27
clone size: many
J gene: TRBJ2-5
D gene: NA
CDR3 protein: CASSLSLAQETQYF
CDR3 DNA: TGTGCCAGCAGTTTATCTCTAGCGCAAGAGACCCAGTACTTC

V gene: TRBV2
clone size: many
J gene: TRBJ2-3
D gene: NA
CDR3 protein: CASKDFTAGTDTQYF
CDR3 DNA: TGTGCCAGCAAGGACTTCACCGCAGGGACAGATACGCAGTATTTT

V gene: TRBV10-2
clone size: few
J gene: TRBJ1-1
D gene: NA
CDR3 protein: CASSESTFWGGAPVNTEAFF
CDR3 DNA: TGCGCCAGCAGTGAGTCGACATTCTGGGGAGGGGCTCCTGTGAACACTGAAGCTTTCTTT

V gene: TRBV15
clone size: many
J gene: TRBJ1-4
D gene: NA
CDR3 protein: CATSGSLNEKLFF
CDR3 DNA: TGTGCCACCAGCGGCAGCCTTAATGAAAAACTGTTTTTT

V gene: TRBV12-3/TRBV12-4
clone size: NA
J gene: TRBJ1-3
D gene: TRBD1
CDR3 protein: CASSLQGTGLGNTIYF
CDR3 DNA: TGTGCCAGCAGCCTGCAAGGGACAGGCCTTGGAAACACCATATATTTT

V gene: TRBV5-1
clone size: NA
J gene: TRBJ1-1
D gene: NA
CDR3 protein: CASREPNTEAFF
CDR3 DNA: TGCGCCAGCAGGGAACCGAACACTGAAGCTTTCTTT